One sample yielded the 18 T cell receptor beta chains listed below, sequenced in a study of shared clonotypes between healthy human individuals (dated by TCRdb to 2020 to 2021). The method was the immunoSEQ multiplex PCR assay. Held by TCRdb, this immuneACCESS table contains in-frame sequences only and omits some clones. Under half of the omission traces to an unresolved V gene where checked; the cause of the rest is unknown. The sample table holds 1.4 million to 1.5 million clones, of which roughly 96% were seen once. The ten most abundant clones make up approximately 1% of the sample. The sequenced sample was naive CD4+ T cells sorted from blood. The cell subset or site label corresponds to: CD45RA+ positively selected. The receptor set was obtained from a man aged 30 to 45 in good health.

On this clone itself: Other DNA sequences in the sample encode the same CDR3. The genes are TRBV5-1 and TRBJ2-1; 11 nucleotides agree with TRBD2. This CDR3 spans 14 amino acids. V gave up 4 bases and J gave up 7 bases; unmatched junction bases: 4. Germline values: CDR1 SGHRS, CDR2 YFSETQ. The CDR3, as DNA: TGCGCCAGCAGCGAAACTAGCGGGAGTAATGAGCAGTTCTTC. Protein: CASSETSGSNEQFF.

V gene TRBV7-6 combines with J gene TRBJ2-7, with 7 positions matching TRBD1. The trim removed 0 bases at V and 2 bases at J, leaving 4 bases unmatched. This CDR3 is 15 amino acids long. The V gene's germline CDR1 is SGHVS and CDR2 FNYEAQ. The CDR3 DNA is TGTGCCAGCAGCTTAGCGGGACAGCCAGCCTACGAGCAGTACTTC. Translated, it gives CASSLAGQPAYEQYF.

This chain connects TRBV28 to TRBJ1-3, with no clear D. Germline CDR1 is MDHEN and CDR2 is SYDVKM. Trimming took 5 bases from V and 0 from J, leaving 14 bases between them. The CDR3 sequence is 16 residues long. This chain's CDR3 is CASSPYLRVSGNTIYF. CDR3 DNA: TGTGCCAGCAGTCCTTACCTCCGGGTCTCTGGAAACACCATATATTTT. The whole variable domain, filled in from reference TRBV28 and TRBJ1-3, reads DVKVTQSSRYLVKRTGEKVFLECVQDMDHENMFWYRQDPGLGLRLIYFSYDVKMKEKGDIPEGYSVSREKKERFSLILESASTNQTSMYLCASSPYLRVSGNTIYFGEGSWLTVV.

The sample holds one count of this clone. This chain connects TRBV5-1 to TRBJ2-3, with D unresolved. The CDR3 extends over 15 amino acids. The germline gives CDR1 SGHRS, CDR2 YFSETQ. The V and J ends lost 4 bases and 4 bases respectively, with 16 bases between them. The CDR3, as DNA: TGCGCCAGCAGCCAGATTCTAGGTGCATCAGATACGCAGTATTTT. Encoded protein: CASSQILGASDTQYF.

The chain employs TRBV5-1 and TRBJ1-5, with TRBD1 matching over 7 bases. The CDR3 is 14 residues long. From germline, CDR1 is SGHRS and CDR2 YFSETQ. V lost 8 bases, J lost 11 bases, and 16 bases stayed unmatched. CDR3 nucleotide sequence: TGCGCCAGGGGACAGACTACCCCCAGTTTTTCCCAGCATTTT. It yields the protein CARGQTTPSFSQHF. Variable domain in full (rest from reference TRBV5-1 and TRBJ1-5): KAGVTQTPRYLIKTRGQQVTLSCSPISGHRSVSWYQQTPGQGLQFLFEYFSETQRNKGNFPGRFSGRQFSNSRSEMNVSTLELGDSALYLCARGQTTPSFSQHFGDGTRLSIL.

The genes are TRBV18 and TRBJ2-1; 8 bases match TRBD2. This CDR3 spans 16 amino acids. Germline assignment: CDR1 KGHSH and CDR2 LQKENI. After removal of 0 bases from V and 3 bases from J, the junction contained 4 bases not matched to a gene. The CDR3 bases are TGTGCCAGCTCACCACCGTCAACTAGCGGCTACAATGAGCAGTTCTTC. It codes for CASSPPSTSGYNEQFF.

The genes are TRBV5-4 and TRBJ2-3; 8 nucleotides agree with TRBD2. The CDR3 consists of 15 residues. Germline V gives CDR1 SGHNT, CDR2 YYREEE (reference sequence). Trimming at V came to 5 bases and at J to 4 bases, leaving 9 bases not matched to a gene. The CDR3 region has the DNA TGTGCCAGCAGTTGGAGCGGGAGTAGGGCAGATACGCAGTATTTT. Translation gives CASSWSGSRADTQYF.

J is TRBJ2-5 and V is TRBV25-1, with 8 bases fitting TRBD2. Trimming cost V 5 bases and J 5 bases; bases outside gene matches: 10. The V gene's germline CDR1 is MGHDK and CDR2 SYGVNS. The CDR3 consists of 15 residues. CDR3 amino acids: CASSPLRGGTETQYF. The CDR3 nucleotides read TGTGCCAGCAGTCCTCTACGGGGGGGTACGGAGACCCAGTACTTC.

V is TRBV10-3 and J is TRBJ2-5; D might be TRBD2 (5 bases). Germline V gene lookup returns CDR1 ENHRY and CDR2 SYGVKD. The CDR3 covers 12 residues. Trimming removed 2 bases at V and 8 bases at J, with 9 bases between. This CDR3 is CAISETRTTQYF. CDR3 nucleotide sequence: TGTGCCATCAGTGAGACCCGGACTACCCAGTACTTC.

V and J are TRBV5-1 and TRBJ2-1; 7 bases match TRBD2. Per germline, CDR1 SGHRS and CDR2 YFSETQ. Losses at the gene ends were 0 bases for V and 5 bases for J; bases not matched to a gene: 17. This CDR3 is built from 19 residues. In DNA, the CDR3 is TGCGCCAGCAGCTTGGTGGCGGGAGAGCCACTCGACCCTCACAATGAGCAGTTCTTC. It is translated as CASSLVAGEPLDPHNEQFF.

CDR3 nucleotide sequence: TGTGCCAGCAGTTATCGACAAAAGTCCCTGTTTTTT. Translating gives CASSYRQKSLFF. The chain joins TRBV6-6 to TRBJ1-4; D remains unclear. CDR3 length equals 12 residues. The V and J ends lost 3 bases and 14 bases respectively, with 13 bases between them. CDR1 MNHNY and CDR2 SVGAGI come from the germline V gene (reference sequence).

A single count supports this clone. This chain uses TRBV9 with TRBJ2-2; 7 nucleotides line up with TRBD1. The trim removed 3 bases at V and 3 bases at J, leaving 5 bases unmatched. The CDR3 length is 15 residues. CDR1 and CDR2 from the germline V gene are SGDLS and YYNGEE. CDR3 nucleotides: TGTGCCAGCAGCGCGACAGGGCAATACACCGGGGAGCTGTTTTTT. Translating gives CASSATGQYTGELFF.

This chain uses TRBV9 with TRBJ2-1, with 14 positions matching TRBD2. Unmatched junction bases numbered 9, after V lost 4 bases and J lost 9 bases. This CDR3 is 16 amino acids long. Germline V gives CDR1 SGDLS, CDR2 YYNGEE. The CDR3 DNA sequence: TGTGCCAGCAGCCCGACGACTAGCGGGGGGGCGGGTGAGCAGTTCTTC. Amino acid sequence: CASSPTTSGGAGEQFF.

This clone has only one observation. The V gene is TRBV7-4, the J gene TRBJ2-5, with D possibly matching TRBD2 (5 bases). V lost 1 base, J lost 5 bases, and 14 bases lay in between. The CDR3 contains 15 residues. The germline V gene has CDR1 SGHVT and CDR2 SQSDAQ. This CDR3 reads CASSLDRDPGETQYF. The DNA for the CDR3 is TGTGCCAGCAGCTTAGATCGGGATCCGGGGGAGACCCAGTACTTC.

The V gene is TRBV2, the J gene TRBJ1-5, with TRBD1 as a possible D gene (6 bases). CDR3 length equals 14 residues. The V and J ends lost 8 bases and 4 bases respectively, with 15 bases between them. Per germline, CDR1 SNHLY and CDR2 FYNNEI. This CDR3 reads CASAGAGKNQPQHF. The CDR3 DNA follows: TGTGCCAGCGCGGGGGCAGGAAAAAATCAGCCCCAGCATTTT.

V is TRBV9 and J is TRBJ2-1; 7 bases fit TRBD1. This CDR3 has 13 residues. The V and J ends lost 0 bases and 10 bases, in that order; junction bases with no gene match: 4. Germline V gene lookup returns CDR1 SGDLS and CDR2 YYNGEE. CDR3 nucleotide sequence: TGTGCCAGCAGCGTAGTGGGACAGAAAGAGCAGTTCTTC. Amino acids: CASSVVGQKEQFF.

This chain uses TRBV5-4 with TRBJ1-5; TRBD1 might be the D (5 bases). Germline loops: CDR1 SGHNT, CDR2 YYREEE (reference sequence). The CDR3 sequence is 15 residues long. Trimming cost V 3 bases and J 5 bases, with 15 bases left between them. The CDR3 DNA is TGTGCCAGCAGCTCCACCCCGGACACCGATCAGCCCCAGCATTTT. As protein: CASSSTPDTDQPQHF.

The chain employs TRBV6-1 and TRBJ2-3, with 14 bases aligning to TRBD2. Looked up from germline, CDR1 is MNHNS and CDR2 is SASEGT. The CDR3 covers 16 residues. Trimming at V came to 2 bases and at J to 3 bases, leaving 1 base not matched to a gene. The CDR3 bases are TGTGCCAGCAGTGAAAGGACTAGCGGGAGGACAGATACGCAGTATTTT. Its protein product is CASSERTSGRTDTQYF.